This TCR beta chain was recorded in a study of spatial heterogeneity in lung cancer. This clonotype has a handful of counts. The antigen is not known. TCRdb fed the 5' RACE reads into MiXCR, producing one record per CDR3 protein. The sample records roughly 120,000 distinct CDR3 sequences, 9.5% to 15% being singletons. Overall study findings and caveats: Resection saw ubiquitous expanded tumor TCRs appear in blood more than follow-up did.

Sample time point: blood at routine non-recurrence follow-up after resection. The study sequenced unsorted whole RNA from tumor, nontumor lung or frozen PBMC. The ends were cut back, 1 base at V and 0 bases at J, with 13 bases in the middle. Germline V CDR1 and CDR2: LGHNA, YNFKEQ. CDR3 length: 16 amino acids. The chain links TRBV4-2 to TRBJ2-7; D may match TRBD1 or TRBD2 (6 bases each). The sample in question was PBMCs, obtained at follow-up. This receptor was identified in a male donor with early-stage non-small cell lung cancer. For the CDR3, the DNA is TGTGCCAGCAGCCAAGGAGGGGGGAAAAGCTCCTACGAGCAGTACTTC. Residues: CASSQGGGKSSYEQYF.